These 20 T cell receptor beta chains were all obtained from the same sample, sequenced in a study of radiation and T cells in renal cell carcinoma. The table came from immunoSEQ multiplex PCR; TCRdb's copy has only in-frame clones and leaves some out. The data contain around 94,000 clones, around 81% of them singletons. The time point: blood 4 weeks post-SBRT, at nephrectomy. As to treatment: 15 Gy SBRT to primary tumor, nephrectomy 4 weeks later. The specimen comprised blood, sampled from a patient whose treatment included radiotherapy and nephrectomy. All receptors come from a man aged 45-65 years with renal cell carcinoma.

The chain uses TRBV7-8 and TRBJ2-7; D possibly corresponds to TRBD1 (5 bases). Germline values: CDR1 SGHVS, CDR2 FQNEAQ. V lost 5 bases, J lost 2 bases, and 10 bases lay in between. CDR3 length: 13 amino acids. CDR3 loop: CASSIAGTYEQYF. Written as DNA, the CDR3 is TGTGCCAGCAGCATTGCAGGGACCTACGAGCAGTACTTC. Complete variable domain (other parts from reference TRBV7-8 and TRBJ2-7): GAGVSQSPRYKVAKRGQDVALRCDPISGHVSLFWYQQALGQGPEFLTYFQNEAQLDKSGLPSDRFFAERPEGSVSTLKIQRTQQEDSAVYLCASSIAGTYEQYFGPGTRLTVT.

V gene TRBV5-1 combines with J gene TRBJ2-1, with 8 bases aligning to TRBD2. Unmatched junction bases numbered 12, after V lost 4 bases and J lost 0 bases. CDR3 length: 18 amino acids. The germline V gene encodes CDR1 SGHRS and CDR2 YFSETQ. CDR3 amino acids: CASSPRTSSSSSYNEQFF. The CDR3 bases are TGCGCCAGCAGCCCTAGGACTAGCTCCTCGAGCTCCTACAATGAGCAGTTCTTC.

This clone appeared a single time. V gene TRBV9 combines with J gene TRBJ1-5, with 7 bases matching TRBD1. The trim removed 4 bases at V and 4 bases at J, leaving 5 bases unmatched. CDR1 is SGDLS and CDR2 is YYNGEE in the germline V gene. This CDR3 spans 14 amino acids. The CDR3 protein is CASSRGQPNQPQHF. The CDR3, as DNA: TGTGCCAGCAGCCGGGGACAGCCAAATCAGCCCCAGCATTTT.

Here the CDR3 DNA reads TGTGCCAGCAGCCAAGGGCGCACAGATACGCAGTATTTT. Translating gives CASSQGRTDTQYF. The chain joins TRBV14 to TRBJ2-3; D gene ambiguous. V was shortened by 1 base and J by 1 base, with 3 bases between the two germline ends. Germline CDR1 is SGHDN and CDR2 is FVKESK. The CDR3 has 13 residues.

This chain connects TRBV2 to TRBJ2-7, with D possibly matching TRBD2 (5 bases). The CDR3 loop spans 12 amino acids. Germline V gives CDR1 SNHLY, CDR2 FYNNEI. V was clipped by 5 bases and J by 4 bases, with 9 bases between them. The CDR3 here is CASSPREYEQYF. DNA of the CDR3: TGTGCCAGCAGTCCCCGGGAATACGAGCAGTACTTC.

This chain links TRBV5-8 with TRBJ1-2; D might be TRBD1 (5 bases). CDR3 length: 14 residues. The V gene's germline CDR1 is SGHTS and CDR2 YDEGEE. Trimming took 2 bases from V and 4 from J, leaving 12 bases between them. Here the CDR3 reads CASSFGTWGYGYTF. CDR3 coding DNA: TGTGCCAGCAGCTTCGGGACTTGGGGCTATGGCTACACCTTC.

To note about this clone: This same CDR3 is encoded by further DNA sequences in the sample. The chain is built from TRBV5-1 and TRBJ2-7; D is unclear. The germline V gene encodes CDR1 SGHRS and CDR2 YFSETQ. With 1 base removed from V and 2 bases from J, the gap between germline ends came to 4 bases. The CDR3 spans 12 residues. The CDR3 DNA follows: TGCGCCAGCAGCTTGAGACCCTACGAGCAGTACTTC. This encodes CASSLRPYEQYF. The full variable domain, with the rest looked up from reference TRBV5-1 and TRBJ2-7, is KAGVTQTPRYLIKTRGQQVTLSCSPISGHRSVSWYQQTPGQGLQFLFEYFSETQRNKGNFPGRFSGRQFSNSRSEMNVSTLELGDSALYLCASSLRPYEQYFGPGTRLTVT.

This sequence joins TRBV7-8 and TRBJ1-1; 9 bases agree with TRBD1. Looked up from germline, CDR1 is SGHVS and CDR2 is FQNEAQ. CDR3 length equals 16 residues. With 7 bases clipped from V and 0 bases from J, the junction kept 9 bases outside the gene matches. The chain's CDR3 is CASNDRGGHMNTEAFF. The CDR3 nucleotides read TGTGCCAGCAATGACAGGGGGGGTCACATGAACACTGAAGCTTTCTTT.

This clone has only one observation. V gene TRBV5-4 combines with J gene TRBJ2-1; a weak D match, TRBD2 (6 bases). The V end was cut by 1 base, the J end by 6 bases, with 17 bases between. The CDR3 spans 16 residues. CDR1 SGHNT and CDR2 YYREEE come from the germline V gene (reference sequence). The CDR3 DNA reads TGTGCCAGCAGCTTGTCCGGGGGTTCGGACCTCAATGAGCAGTTCTTC. Its protein product is CASSLSGGSDLNEQFF.

About this clone itself: The junction does not match germline at one end; this may be a read error. The chain links TRBV29-1 to TRBJ2-7, with TRBD2 matching 7 bases. This CDR3 region has 12 residues. Germline V lookup: CDR1 SQVTM, CDR2 ANQGSEA. DNA for the CDR3: TGCGGCGTTGCCACAACGGGGGGCGAGCAGTACTTC. Protein product: CGVATTGGEQYF.

The chain employs TRBV5-4 and TRBJ2-3; 16 nucleotides line up with TRBD2. Trimming at V came to 4 bases and at J to 9 bases, leaving 8 bases not matched to a gene. Germline-derived CDR1 and CDR2 are SGHNT and YYREEE (reference sequence). The CDR3 is made up of 16 amino acids. CDR3: CASSLGTSGGVRTQYF. The CDR3 DNA reads as TGTGCCAGCAGCCTCGGGACTAGCGGGGGGGTTCGGACGCAGTATTTT.

This clone was found a few times. The chain is built from TRBV7-2 and TRBJ1-2; tentatively, D is TRBD1 (5 bases). The CDR3 runs 15 residues. Germline V lookup: CDR1 SGHTA, CDR2 FQGNSA. With 5 bases removed from V and 4 bases from J, the gap between germline ends came to 17 bases. The chain's CDR3 is CASSGRDGGFYGYTF. Here the CDR3 DNA reads TGTGCCAGCAGCGGGCGGGACGGCGGATTCTATGGCTACACCTTC.

The chain links TRBV7-9 to TRBJ2-3; 15 bases line up with TRBD2. This CDR3 spans 17 amino acids. The junction had 11 bases not matched to a gene; V was cut back by 4 bases and J by 9 bases. CDR1 and CDR2 (germline): SEHNR, FQNEAQ (reference sequence). The CDR3 spells CASSSGRTSGGAETQYF. CDR3 DNA: TGTGCCAGCAGCTCTGGCCGGACTAGCGGGGGGGCGGAGACGCAGTATTTT.

The rearrangement uses TRBV2 and TRBJ2-7; D not resolved. The CDR3 spans 12 residues. The V gene's germline CDR1 is SNHLY and CDR2 FYNNEI. The germline V and J ends were trimmed by 6 bases and 5 bases, with 11 bases remaining between them. CDR3 nucleotide sequence: TGTGCCAGCAGCATAGTAACAAACGAGCAGTACTTC. Its translation is CASSIVTNEQYF.

The chain joins TRBV19 to TRBJ2-2; D is unresolved. The CDR3 totals 15 residues. Between the trimmed V and J ends, which lost 7 bases and 4 bases, there was a span of 16 bases. Germline V gene lookup returns CDR1 LNHDA and CDR2 SQIVND (reference sequence). The CDR3 sequence is CASTPRPHFTGELFF. The CDR3 coding sequence is TGTGCCAGTACCCCCCGCCCCCATTTCACCGGGGAGCTGTTTTTT.

This clone was seen a single time. J is TRBJ2-1 and V is TRBV11-2; D uncertain. Trimming cost V 2 bases and J 3 bases, with 8 bases left between them. This CDR3 region has 14 residues. Germline assignment: CDR1 SGHAT and CDR2 FQNNGV. DNA of the CDR3: TGTGCCAGCAGCTTAACCGTGAACTACAATGAGCAGTTCTTC. Translated: CASSLTVNYNEQFF. Variable domain in full (rest from reference TRBV11-2 and TRBJ2-1): EAGVAQSPRYKIIEKRQSVAFWCNPISGHATLYWYQQILGQGPKLLIQFQNNGVVDDSQLPKDRFSAERLKGVDSTLKIQPAKLEDSAVYLCASSLTVNYNEQFFGPGTRLTVL.

V and J are TRBV11-3 and TRBJ2-7; 9 bases fit TRBD2. This CDR3 spans 15 amino acids. Germline lookup yields CDR1 SGHNT and CDR2 YENEEA. The trim removed 5 bases at V and 3 bases at J, leaving 8 bases unmatched. CDR3 sequence reads: CASSPGVAGDYEQYF. The DNA for the CDR3 is TGTGCCAGCAGCCCCGGGGTAGCGGGAGACTACGAGCAGTACTTC.

CDR3 residues: CASSFSLWGPLQPQHF. The DNA of the CDR3 is TGTGCCAGCAGCTTCTCACTTTGGGGGCCCCTTCAGCCCCAGCATTTT. The chain uses TRBV11-3 and TRBJ1-5, with D maybe TRBD1 (6 bases). Germline values: CDR1 SGHNT, CDR2 YENEEA. The CDR3 is 16 amino acids. The V end lost 3 bases, the J end lost 6 bases, and 18 bases lay between the germline ends.

The genes are TRBV7-9 and TRBJ1-1, with D possibly TRBD1 on 6 matching bases. CDR1 is SEHNR, CDR2 FQNEAQ, per germline (reference sequence). Trimming shortened V by 6 bases and J by 5 bases, and 13 bases separated the two germline ends. The CDR3 is 13 amino acids. In DNA form, the CDR3 reads TGTGCCAGCAGTCGACAGGCGGAGACTGAAGCTTTCTTT. This codes for CASSRQAETEAFF.

The chain recombines TRBV28 with TRBJ1-1, with D perhaps matching TRBD1 (6 bases). The CDR3 is 15 residues long. From germline, CDR1 is MDHEN and CDR2 SYDVKM. Trimming took 7 bases from V and 1 from J, leaving 16 bases between them. The CDR3: CASNQGSSGNTEAFF. CDR3 nucleotide sequence: TGTGCCAGCAATCAGGGGTCGAGTGGGAACACTGAAGCTTTCTTT.